This TCR beta chain derives from a study of beta chain features in type 1 diabetes. Study results and limitations: Type 1 diabetes patients had moderately but significantly shorter TCRB CDR3s in all four CD4+ subsets.

What was sequenced were expressed TCRB transcripts, since all of the isolated RNA had been reverse transcribed. The table came from immunoSEQ multiplex PCR; TCRdb's copy has only in-frame clones and leaves some out. The sample gives about 340,000 clones, around 7.6% of which show up once; more than 0.4% is in the top ten. There are a few counts of this clone. Its antigen remains unidentified. The sequencing input was central memory CD4+ T cells from blood. The TCR comes from a woman aged 18-29 years in good health.

The DNA for the CDR3 is TGTGCCAGCAGCCCCGGACAGAATGGCTACACCTTC. This sequence encodes CASSPGQNGYTF. This chain uses TRBV4-2 with TRBJ1-2; perhaps TRBD1 as D (6 bases). Germline V gene lookup returns CDR1 LGHNA and CDR2 YNFKEQ. The CDR3 has 12 amino acids. Trimming pared 4 bases from V and 6 bases from J, leaving 9 bases between.